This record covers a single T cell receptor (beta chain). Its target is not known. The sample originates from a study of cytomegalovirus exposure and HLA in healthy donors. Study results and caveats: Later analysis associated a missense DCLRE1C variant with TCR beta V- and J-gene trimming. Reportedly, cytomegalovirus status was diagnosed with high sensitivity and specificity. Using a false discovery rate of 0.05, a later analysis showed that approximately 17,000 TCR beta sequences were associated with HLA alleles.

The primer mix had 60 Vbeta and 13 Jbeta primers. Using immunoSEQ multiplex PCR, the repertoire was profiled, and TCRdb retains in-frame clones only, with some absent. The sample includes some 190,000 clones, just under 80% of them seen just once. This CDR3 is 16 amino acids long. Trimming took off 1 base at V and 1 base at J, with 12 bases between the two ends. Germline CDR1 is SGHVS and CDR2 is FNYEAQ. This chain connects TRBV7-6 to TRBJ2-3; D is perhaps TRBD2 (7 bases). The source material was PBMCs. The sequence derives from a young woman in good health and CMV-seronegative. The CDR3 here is CASSLEAGARTDTQYF. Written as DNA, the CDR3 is TGTGCCAGCAGCTTAGAGGCGGGGGCCCGCACAGATACGCAGTATTTT.